This TCR beta chain was retrieved from a study of blood T cell repertoires in COVID-19. Study-level background: Material from acute and convalescent COVID-19 was sourced from the United States, Italy and Spain. The cDNA or gDNA used as material had been derived from T cells, B-cell-depleted T cells, or PBMCs.

The authors' processing: Amplification of reference gene primers provided the estimated nucleated cell counts. Assay used: immunoSEQ multiplex PCR; TCRdb lists only in-frame clones, some missing. From that table come the V and J calls and clone size; the DNA was used to work out D and trimming. This table holds some 370,000 clones, about 90% found once. Germline V gene sequence: CDR1 SGHAT, CDR2 FQNNGV. This CDR3 has 13 amino acids. Losses at the gene ends were 6 bases for V and 4 bases for J; bases not matched to a gene: 4. The clonotype originates from a man younger than 35 with active or convalescent COVID-19. V and J are TRBV11-2 and TRBJ1-2; 8 nucleotides match TRBD1. Sequencing input: peripheral blood. This chain's CDR3 is CASSHGQGYGYTF. Here the CDR3 DNA reads TGTGCCAGCAGTCACGGACAGGGCTATGGCTACACCTTC.